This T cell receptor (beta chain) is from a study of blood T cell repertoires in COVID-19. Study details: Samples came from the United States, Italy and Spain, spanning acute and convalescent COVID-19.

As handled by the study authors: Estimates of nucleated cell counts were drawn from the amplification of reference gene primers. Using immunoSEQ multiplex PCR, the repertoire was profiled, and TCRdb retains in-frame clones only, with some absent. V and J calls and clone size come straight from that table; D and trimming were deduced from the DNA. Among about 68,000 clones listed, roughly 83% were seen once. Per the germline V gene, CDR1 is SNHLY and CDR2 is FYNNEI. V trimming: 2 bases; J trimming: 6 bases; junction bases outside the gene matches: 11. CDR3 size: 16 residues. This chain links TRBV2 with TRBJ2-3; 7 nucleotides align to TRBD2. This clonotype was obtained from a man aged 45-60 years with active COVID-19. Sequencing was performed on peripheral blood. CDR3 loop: CASSESSGSSADTQYF. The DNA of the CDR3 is TGTGCCAGCAGTGAATCTAGCGGCTCTTCGGCGGATACGCAGTATTTT.